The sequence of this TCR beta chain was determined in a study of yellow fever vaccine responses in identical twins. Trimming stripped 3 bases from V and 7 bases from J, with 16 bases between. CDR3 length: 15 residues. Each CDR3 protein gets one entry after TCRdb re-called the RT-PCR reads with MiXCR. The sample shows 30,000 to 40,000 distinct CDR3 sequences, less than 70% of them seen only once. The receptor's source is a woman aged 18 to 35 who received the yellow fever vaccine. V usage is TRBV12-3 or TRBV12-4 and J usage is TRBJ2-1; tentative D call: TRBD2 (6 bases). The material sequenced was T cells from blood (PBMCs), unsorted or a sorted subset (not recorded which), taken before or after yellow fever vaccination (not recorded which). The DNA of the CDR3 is TGTGCCAGCAGTTTCCCTGTCGGAGGGGTGAATGAGCAGTTCTTC. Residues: CASSFPVGGVNEQFF.